This TCR beta chain was documented in a study of monozygotic twins with inflammatory bowel disease. Germline values: CDR1 SGHTA, CDR2 FQGTGA. The CDR3 runs to 14 residues. Notes on the study in general: IBD patients carried less diverse TCRbeta repertoires (inverse Simpson) than healthy co-twins.

Sampling involved one blood draw (about 2.7 ml) for every donor. Researchers isolated total RNA from whole blood without sorting T cells. With respect to this clonotype: The target antigen is unknown.

After re-calling the 5' RACE reads, TCRdb lists one entry per CDR3 protein, DNA absent. Recorded for this sample: approximately 300,000 distinct CDR3 sequences. The sample was blood. The rearrangement joins TRBV7-3 to TRBJ2-2. This TCR was recovered from a human donor with ulcerative colitis or Crohn's disease, or a healthy co-twin of an affected twin (not recorded which). This CDR3 is CASSLTEITGELFF.